One sample yielded the 14 T cell receptor beta chains listed below, sequenced in a study of OX40 agonist ivuxolimab in advanced cancers. TCRdb keeps only in-frame clones here, not all; method: immunoSEQ multiplex PCR. Of 94,000 or so clones detected, less than 85% appear once; the ten largest clones hold approximately 6.3%. The material sequenced was CD4+ or CD8+ T cells sorted from blood, taken in a trial of the OX40 agonist ivuxolimab. The receptors stem from an adult with an advanced solid tumor such as melanoma, head and neck, liver or kidney cancer.

V usage is TRBV30 and J usage is TRBJ1-5, with unresolved D. Per the germline V gene, CDR1 is GTSNPN and CDR2 is SVGIG (reference sequence). V lost 3 bases and J 1 base, leaving 13 bases between the germline ends. The CDR3 sequence is 15 residues long. DNA for the CDR3: TGTGCCTGGAGGTGGACCCTCGGGAGCAATCAGCCCCAGCATTTT. The encoded protein is CAWRWTLGSNQPQHF.

This chain links TRBV7-2 with TRBJ1-5; no reliable D call. This CDR3 is 16 amino acids long. Germline-derived CDR1 and CDR2 are SGHTA and FQGNSA. Trimming removed 0 bases from V and 5 bases from J, with 14 bases in between. In DNA form, the CDR3 reads TGTGCCAGCAGCTTAGCGAGCAGACGTGATGATCAGCCCCAGCATTTT. Its translation is CASSLASRRDDQPQHF.

This clone showed up just a few times. The J gene is TRBJ1-3, the V gene TRBV11-3; D ambiguous. Trimming stripped 1 base from V and 0 bases from J, with 7 bases between. Per the germline V gene, CDR1 is SGHNT and CDR2 is YENEEA. The CDR3 sequence is 15 residues long. The CDR3 loop reads CASSLADGSGNTIYF. The DNA of the CDR3 is TGTGCCAGCAGCTTAGCGGACGGCTCTGGAAACACCATATATTTT.

The chain recombines TRBV5-1 with TRBJ2-3; TRBD1 matches at 9 bases. This CDR3 spans 15 amino acids. CDR1 and CDR2 (germline): SGHRS, YFSETQ. J gave up 4 bases and V 0 bases, and 3 bases lay outside the gene matches. CDR3 nucleotide sequence: TGCGCCAGCAGCTTGGGGACAGGGGTTCCAGATACGCAGTATTTT. The encoded protein is CASSLGTGVPDTQYF.

The chain carries TRBV5-6 and TRBJ2-1; D remains unclear. The V gene lost 0 bases and the J gene lost 10 bases, with 11 bases spanning the gap. The CDR3 is 13 amino acids. The V gene's germline CDR1 is SGHDT and CDR2 YYEEEE. The CDR3 DNA reads TGTGCCAGCAGCTTGGGCCAGTTTGGGGAGCAGTTCTTC. It yields the protein CASSLGQFGEQFF.

This clone was observed once. The gene calls are TRBV2 and TRBJ2-3; TRBD2 matches at 12 bases. This CDR3 has 16 residues. Germline V gene sequence: CDR1 SNHLY, CDR2 FYNNEI. V gave up 5 bases and J gave up 3 bases; unmatched junction bases: 6. CDR3 DNA sequence: TGTGCCAGCAGTTGGCTAGCGGGAGGGCAAACAGATACGCAGTATTTT. This translates into CASSWLAGGQTDTQYF.

The chain joins TRBV5-5 to TRBJ1-1, with TRBD1 matching over 10 bases. This CDR3 contains 14 residues. Germline V CDR1 and CDR2: SGHKS, YYEKEE (reference sequence). Trimming took 4 bases from V and 5 from J; bases not matched to a gene: 5. The CDR3 loop is CASSRDRGRTEAFF. CDR3 DNA sequence: TGTGCCAGCAGCCGGGACAGGGGTCGGACTGAAGCTTTCTTT.

DNA for the CDR3: TGTGCCAGTAGTGCAAGGACAGGGGGCGGTCAGCCCCAGCATTTT. Encoded protein: CASSARTGGGQPQHF. This chain links TRBV19 with TRBJ1-5; the match to TRBD1 covers 11 bases. CDR3 size: 15 residues. J gave up 6 bases and V 5 bases, and 6 bases lay outside the gene matches. Looked up from germline, CDR1 is LNHDA and CDR2 is SQIVND (reference sequence).

This clone was detected only once. The chain has TRBV2 and TRBJ2-3; the match to TRBD1 covers 7 bases. V was pared by 4 bases and J by 6 bases, with 7 bases of the junction left unmatched. The CDR3 sequence is 14 residues long. Germline V gene data show CDR1 as SNHLY and CDR2 as FYNNEI. The CDR3 DNA is TGTGCCAGCAGTGCCGTTGTCAGGGGGGATACGCAGTATTTT. This encodes CASSAVVRGDTQYF.

The chain is built from TRBV7-2 and TRBJ2-1; D may be TRBD1 or TRBD2 (6 bases each). The V and J ends lost 5 bases and 2 bases respectively, with 10 bases between them. Germline CDR1 reads SGHTA; CDR2 reads FQGNSA. The CDR3 consists of 14 residues. The CDR3 sequence: CASSHRGAYNEQFF. The CDR3 DNA reads as TGTGCCAGCAGCCATAGGGGGGCCTACAATGAGCAGTTCTTC.

This clone was recorded once. The chain combines TRBV27 with TRBJ2-7, with D perhaps TRBD1 (6 bases). Germline CDR1 MNHEY, CDR2 SMNVEV (reference sequence). The CDR3 is 13 amino acids. Between the trimmed V and J ends, which lost 2 bases and 4 bases, there was a span of 9 bases. CDR3 sequence reads: CASSLGTKYEQYF. CDR3 coding DNA: TGTGCCAGCAGTTTAGGGACAAAATACGAGCAGTACTTC.

The chain carries TRBV29-1 and TRBJ2-5, with a weak D call TRBD1 (6 bases). The J call may be wrong; the DNA end is better matched by TRBJ2-7. Germline CDR1 SQVTM, CDR2 ANQGSEA. The CDR3 is made up of 13 amino acids. CDR3: CSVRRTAAYEQYF. Here the CDR3 DNA reads TGCAGCGTGCGACGGACAGCCGCCTACGAGCAGTACTTC.

The chain combines TRBV4-1 with TRBJ2-1, with 9 positions matching TRBD2. V shed 0 bases and J 4 bases; nucleotides not matched to a gene: 13. This CDR3 is built from 19 residues. Germline V gene lookup returns CDR1 MGHRA and CDR2 YSYEKL. In nucleotides, the CDR3 is TGCGCCAGCAGCCAAGAAAAAGGGGTCGGACTAGCGCAATACAATGAGCAGTTCTTC. Its translation is CASSQEKGVGLAQYNEQFF.

V usage is TRBV7-2 and J usage is TRBJ1-1; 9 positions match TRBD1. V lost 5 bases to trimming and J lost 6 bases; unmatched junction nucleotides: 7. Germline CDR1 reads SGHTA; CDR2 reads FQGNSA. This CDR3 is built from 14 residues. Written as DNA, the CDR3 is TGTGCCAGCAGCGACAGGGGGGGAAGGTCTGAAGCTTTCTTT. Translating it yields CASSDRGGRSEAFF.